This T cell receptor beta chain was identified during a study of blood T cell repertoires in COVID-19. Looking at the study overall: Spain, Italy and the United States supplied samples that represented acute and convalescent COVID-19. Sources were T cells, B-cell-depleted T cells, or PBMCs; the material itself was cDNA or gDNA.

Germline V gives CDR1 MDHEN, CDR2 SYDVKM. The ends were cut back, 2 bases at V and 0 bases at J, with 10 bases in the middle. The length of the CDR3 is 16 residues. The authors' processing: Amplification from reference gene primers served as the basis for estimated nucleated cell counts. Assay used: immunoSEQ multiplex PCR; TCRdb lists only in-frame clones, some missing. V, J and clone size reflect that table, while D and trimming were determined from the DNA. The sample records some 200,000 clones, 70% to 90% being singletons. The V gene is TRBV28, the J gene TRBJ1-4; D uncertain. Material for sequencing was peripheral blood. This receptor was taken from a woman between 65 and 79 years old with acute or convalescent COVID-19. The CDR3 loop reads CASSLGQFATNEKLFF. The CDR3 region has the DNA TGTGCCAGCAGTTTAGGGCAGTTTGCAACTAATGAAAAACTGTTTTTT.